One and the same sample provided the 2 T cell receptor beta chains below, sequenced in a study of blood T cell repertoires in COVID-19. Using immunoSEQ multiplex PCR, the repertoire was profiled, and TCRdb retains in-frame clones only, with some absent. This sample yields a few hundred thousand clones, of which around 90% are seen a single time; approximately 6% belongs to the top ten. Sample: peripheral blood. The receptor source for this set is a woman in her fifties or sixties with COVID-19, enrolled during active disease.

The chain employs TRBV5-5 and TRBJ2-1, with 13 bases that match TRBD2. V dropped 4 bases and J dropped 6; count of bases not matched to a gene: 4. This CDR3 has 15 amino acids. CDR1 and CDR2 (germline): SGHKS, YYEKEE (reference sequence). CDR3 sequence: CASSLGTSGINEQFF. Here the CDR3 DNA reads TGTGCCAGCAGCCTCGGGACTAGCGGGATCAATGAGCAGTTCTTC.

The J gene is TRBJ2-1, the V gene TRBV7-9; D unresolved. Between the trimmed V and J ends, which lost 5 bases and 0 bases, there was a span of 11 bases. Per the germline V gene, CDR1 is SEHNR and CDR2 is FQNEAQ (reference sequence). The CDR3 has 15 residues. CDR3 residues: CASSRDRGSYNEQFF. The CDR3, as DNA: TGTGCCAGCAGCCGCGACCGAGGCTCCTACAATGAGCAGTTCTTC.